This TCR beta chain is from a study of CD8+ T cells in alopecia areata. Across the study: The study gave treated patients oral tofacitinib at 5 to 10 mg twice daily. Findings and caveats of the study: Patients showed less clear TCR sequence sharing than mice, possibly partly because of HLA diversity.

V was cut by 4 bases and J by 0 bases, with 12 bases left in between. Germline assignment: CDR1 SQVTM and CDR2 ANQGSEA. The CDR3 loop spans 14 amino acids. Reverse transcription of extracted RNA yielded cDNA, which provided the sequencing template. Clones were read by immunoSEQ multiplex PCR, and TCRdb kept only the in-frame ones, dropping some. Of about 210,000 clones detected, 66% appear once; the ten largest clones hold roughly 1.2%. This clone has just a few counts. Its cognate antigen is unknown. Noted treatment: oral pan-JAK inhibitor, 5-10 mg twice daily. The source of this sequence is a human donor with alopecia areata. The source material was CD4+ T cells sorted from blood, sampled around week 46, from a patient treated with tofacitinib. The rearrangement links TRBV29-1 to TRBJ1-1; a weak D match, TRBD1 (6 bases). The CDR3 DNA is TGCAGCGTTGCAGGACAGAACATGAACACTGAAGCTTTCTTT. It codes for CSVAGQNMNTEAFF.